In this sample, the clone carrying this TCR beta chain turned up a few times. Extraction of total RNA was performed on unfractionated whole blood. This sample is part of a study of human T cells and chemical hapten exposure. Unique molecular identifiers were linked by the library to individual cDNA molecules. Via MiXCR, TCRdb re-called the 5' RACE reads, giving one row per CDR3 protein. Of about 81,000 distinct CDR3 sequences listed, about 7.7% were seen once; the top ten hold 2% to 2.5%. The receptor was isolated from a male donor in good health.

DNA for the CDR3: TGCAGCGTTAAAGGACAGGACGGCAATTCACCCCTCCACTTT. Translation gives CSVKGQDGNSPLHF. The chain links TRBV29-1 to TRBJ1-6; 7 bases line up with TRBD1. CDR1 is SQVTM and CDR2 is ANQGSEA in the germline V gene. This CDR3 is 14 amino acids long. Unmatched junction bases numbered 8, after V lost 5 bases and J lost 7 bases.